One and the same sample provided the 21 T cell receptor beta chains below, sequenced in a study of spatial heterogeneity in lung cancer. TCRdb recomputed calls from the 5' RACE reads with MiXCR, one row per CDR3 protein. The data show 25,000 to 30,000 distinct CDR3 sequences, roughly 6% seen once. Time point indicated: blood at routine non-recurrence follow-up after resection. No cell sorting; template was whole RNA from tumor, lung tissue or PBMC. The input for sequencing was PBMCs, taken at follow-up. Receptors originate from a male donor with early-stage non-small cell lung cancer.

The chain employs TRBV20-1 and TRBJ2-1; unclear D gene. The V end was cut by 3 bases, the J end by 1 base, with 13 bases between. Germline V CDR1 and CDR2: DFQATT, SNEGSKA (reference sequence). The CDR3 totals 15 residues. In DNA, the CDR3 is TGCAGTGCTAGTAAGCCCCAGTTTTCCTACAATGAGCAGTTCTTC. This sequence encodes CSASKPQFSYNEQFF.

V gene TRBV2 combines with J gene TRBJ1-2; TRBD1 aligns across 9 bases. From germline, CDR1 is SNHLY and CDR2 FYNNEI. The CDR3 spans 15 residues. V gave up 0 bases and J gave up 6 bases; unmatched junction bases: 5. This chain's CDR3 is CASSEALGQGHGYTF. Here the CDR3 DNA reads TGTGCCAGCAGTGAAGCGCTAGGACAGGGGCATGGCTACACCTTC.

This clonotype was detected a few times. This rearrangement joins TRBV4-3 to TRBJ1-1, with no clear D. CDR3 length: 15 amino acids. CDR1 is LGHNA, CDR2 YSLEER, per germline. V gave up 0 bases and J gave up 2 bases, with 10 bases separating them. The CDR3 DNA sequence: TGCGCCAGCAGCCAAGATGGCATGGAAAACACTGAAGCTTTCTTT. As protein: CASSQDGMENTEAFF.

This clonotype was counted at least ten times. This chain connects TRBV7-6 to TRBJ2-6; D is unresolved. The CDR3 spans 16 residues. The germline V gene has CDR1 SGHVS and CDR2 FNYEAQ. The V gene lost 1 base and the J gene lost 0 bases, with 7 bases spanning the gap. CDR3 DNA sequence: TGTGCCAGCAGCTTAGGTCCCACCTCTGGGGCCAACGTCCTGACTTTC. Translated, it gives CASSLGPTSGANVLTF.

This clonotype was counted many times. This chain joins TRBV7-2 and TRBJ1-6; D is undetermined. Germline V gives CDR1 SGHTA, CDR2 FQGNSA. Trimming stripped 4 bases from V and 6 bases from J, with 16 bases between. The CDR3 is 16 residues long. In DNA form, the CDR3 reads TGTGCCAGCAGCTACGGGCCCGCTTTACCTAATTCACCCCTCCACTTT. Amino acid sequence: CASSYGPALPNSPLHF.

This clonotype has at least ten counts. The chain employs TRBV6-5 and TRBJ2-5, with D possibly being TRBD1 or TRBD2 (5 bases each). This CDR3 region has 13 residues. CDR1 MNHEY and CDR2 SVGAGI come from the germline V gene. V lost 6 bases, J lost 5 bases, and 13 bases lay in between. CDR3 sequence: CASSTRELETQYF. Here the CDR3 DNA reads TGTGCCAGCAGCACCAGGGAGTTGGAGACCCAGTACTTC.

This clonotype has at least ten counts. The chain joins TRBV4-2 to TRBJ1-2; TRBD1 matches at 9 bases. Per germline, CDR1 LGHNA and CDR2 YNFKEQ. V was pared by 0 bases and J by 8 bases, with 7 bases of the junction left unmatched. The CDR3 length is 15 residues. CDR3 coding DNA: TGTGCCAGCAGCCAAGACCGGACAGGGGAGCTGGGCTACACCTTC. Translating gives CASSQDRTGELGYTF.

The V call is TRBV7-2, the J call TRBJ1-6; unclear D gene. Trimming shortened V by 0 bases and J by 5 bases, and 11 bases separated the two germline ends. The CDR3 totals 16 residues. Germline values: CDR1 SGHTA, CDR2 FQGNSA. The CDR3 DNA follows: TGTGCCAGCAGCTTAGCGCGTCAGCAACATAATTCACCCCTCCACTTT. Translated, it gives CASSLARQQHNSPLHF.

This clonotype was seen ten or more times. The chain combines TRBV12-3 or TRBV12-4 with TRBJ2-3; TRBD2 might be the D (5 bases). Trimming removed 3 bases at V and 10 bases at J, with 11 bases between. The CDR3 totals 12 residues. Here the CDR3 DNA reads TGTGCCAGCAGTTTGGCCAGGCGGGCGCAGTATTTT. Translation gives CASSLARRAQYF.

This clonotype was picked up a small number of times. V usage is TRBV6-5 and J usage is TRBJ2-5, with 10 positions matching TRBD1. The CDR3 runs 15 residues. CDR1 and CDR2 (germline): MNHEY, SVGAGI. Trimming removed 6 bases from V and 4 bases from J; junction bases left unmatched: 8. For the CDR3, the DNA is TGTGCCAGCAGGGGAGGACAGGGGGTAGGAGAGACCCAGTACTTC. Translation: CASRGGQGVGETQYF.

Many counts were recorded for this clonotype. The chain joins TRBV5-1 to TRBJ2-2; 8 bases line up with TRBD2. The CDR3 has 15 amino acids. V shed 2 bases and J 1 base; nucleotides not matched to a gene: 1. CDR1 is SGHRS and CDR2 is YFSETQ in the germline V gene. CDR3 loop: CASSLAGENTGELFF. CDR3 DNA: TGCGCCAGCAGCTTAGCGGGAGAGAACACCGGGGAGCTGTTTTTT.

This clonotype was seen only a few times. This chain uses TRBV25-1 with TRBJ1-3, with D possibly TRBD1 on 5 matching bases. Germline V CDR1 and CDR2: MGHDK, SYGVNS. With 7 bases removed from V and 3 bases from J, the gap between germline ends came to 13 bases. The CDR3 extends over 14 amino acids. The CDR3 loop reads CASMPSGSGNTIYF. The CDR3 bases are TGTGCCAGCATGCCCTCAGGGAGTGGAAACACCATATATTTT.

In this sample, this clonotype turned up many times. The chain joins TRBV6-2 or TRBV6-3 to TRBJ2-7; tentative D call: TRBD2 (6 bases). The CDR3 has 14 amino acids. The germline V and J ends were trimmed by 6 bases and 4 bases, with 16 bases remaining between them. Germline values: CDR1 MNHEY, CDR2 SVGEGT. The CDR3 DNA reads as TGTGCCAGCAGAACCGGGACTTCGACGTACGAGCAGTACTTC. It specifies CASRTGTSTYEQYF.

The chain uses TRBV12-3 or TRBV12-4 and TRBJ1-5, with TRBD1 identical over 9 bases. This CDR3 contains 15 residues. J was trimmed by 1 base and V by 8 bases; bases with no gene match: 6. The CDR3 loop reads CASRDRGKSNQPQHF. Written as DNA, the CDR3 is TGTGCCAGCCGTGACAGGGGGAAGAGCAATCAGCCCCAGCATTTT.

The sample holds many counts of this clonotype. J is TRBJ2-1 and V is TRBV20-1, with 8 bases aligning to TRBD2. Germline values: CDR1 DFQATT, CDR2 SNEGSKA (reference sequence). The junction had 14 bases not matched to a gene; V was cut back by 3 bases and J by 4 bases. CDR3 size: 17 residues. The CDR3, as DNA: TGCAGTGCTAGCTTATTTGAGGCGGGAGGCCGGTACAATGAGCAGTTCTTC. This translates into CSASLFEAGGRYNEQFF.

This clonotype was seen ten or more times. The chain combines TRBV4-3 with TRBJ2-3; D assignment may be TRBD1 or TRBD2 (6 bases each). The CDR3 covers 14 residues. Germline CDR1 and CDR2: LGHNA and YSLEER. V was pared by 0 bases and J by 8 bases, with 12 bases between. For the CDR3, the DNA is TGCGCCAGCAGCCAAGAGGGGGGCCCGAGTACGCAGTATTTT. Translation: CASSQEGGPSTQYF.

This clonotype was picked up many times. The V and J genes are TRBV11-3 and TRBJ2-5, with D perhaps matching TRBD1 (6 bases). Germline CDR1 SGHNT, CDR2 YENEEA. The V and J ends lost 5 bases and 10 bases respectively, with 20 bases between them. This CDR3 is 14 amino acids long. The CDR3 nucleotides read TGTGCCAGCAGCCAACCCCCAGGGGCCTCGGGCCAGTACTTC. Its translation is CASSQPPGASGQYF.

This clonotype was seen at least ten times. This chain uses TRBV5-1 with TRBJ2-5; 7 bases align to TRBD2. V lost 1 base, J lost 4 bases, and 7 bases stayed unmatched. Germline CDR1 is SGHRS and CDR2 is YFSETQ. This CDR3 has 15 amino acids. CDR3 DNA sequence: TGCGCCAGCAGCTTGTTTGGGAGGGGTTCAGAGACCCAGTACTTC. This encodes CASSLFGRGSETQYF.

There are many counts of this clonotype. V and J are TRBV5-1 and TRBJ2-1; the D gene is possibly TRBD2 (5 bases). The CDR3 totals 14 residues. With 0 bases removed from V and 8 bases from J, the gap between germline ends came to 12 bases. Germline CDR1 SGHRS, CDR2 YFSETQ. Here the CDR3 DNA reads TGCGCCAGCAGCTTGGCCCGAGCGGACGATGAGCAGTTCTTC. It specifies CASSLARADDEQFF. The variable domain in full, with the rest retrieved from reference TRBV5-1 and TRBJ2-1, is KAGVTQTPRYLIKTRGQQVTLSCSPISGHRSVSWYQQTPGQGLQFLFEYFSETQRNKGNFPGRFSGRQFSNSRSEMNVSTLELGDSALYLCASSLARADDEQFFGPGTRLTVL.

A few counts support this clonotype. This sequence joins TRBV21-1 and TRBJ2-7; TRBD1, the table's D call, lacks a check against the DNA. TRBV21-1 is deemed a pseudogene. This CDR3 is built from 15 residues. CDR3 sequence: CASRIRDRGPHEQYV. The CDR3, as DNA: TGTGCCAGCAGGATCCGGGACAGGGGACCCCACGAGCAGTACGTC.

This clonotype was detected many times. The rearrangement links TRBV27 to TRBJ2-7, with TRBD1 as a possible D gene (6 bases). The germline CDR1 and CDR2 sequences are MNHEY and SMNVEV (reference sequence). The CDR3 is 15 amino acids. The V gene lost 2 bases and the J gene lost 0 bases, with 11 bases spanning the gap. The CDR3 DNA reads TGTGCCAGCAGTTTAAGGCCAGGGGACTCCTACGAGCAGTACGTC. The encoded protein is CASSLRPGDSYEQYV.